These 23 T cell receptor beta chains were sequenced from one sample in a study of PD-L1 blockade in urothelial cancer. Clones were read by immunoSEQ multiplex PCR, and TCRdb kept only the in-frame ones, dropping some. The repertoire holds about 120,000 clones, with about 91% as singletons. As to time point: peripheral blood 6 weeks after treatment start. Specimen: PBMCs, collected around atezolizumab (anti-PD-L1) treatment. The source is a man in his 60s with urothelial cancer.

This chain connects TRBV5-1 to TRBJ2-1, with 12 bases matching TRBD2. Germline V gives CDR1 SGHRS, CDR2 YFSETQ. The junction had 12 bases not matched to a gene; V was cut back by 2 bases and J by 6 bases. The CDR3 sequence is 18 residues long. In DNA, the CDR3 is TGCGCCAGCAGCTTTCCGACTAGCGGGAGACCCCTTGGCAATGAGCAGTTCTTC. This translates into CASSFPTSGRPLGNEQFF.

V and J are TRBV6-5 and TRBJ2-7; 10 positions agree with TRBD1. V lost 4 bases and J lost 4; bases outside the gene matches: 4. The germline V gene has CDR1 MNHEY and CDR2 SVGAGI. The CDR3 loop spans 14 amino acids. CDR3: CASSSPGQGYEQYF. CDR3 nucleotide sequence: TGTGCCAGCAGTTCACCGGGACAGGGGTACGAGCAGTACTTC.

The J gene is TRBJ1-2, the V gene TRBV21-1. TRBV21-1 is a pseudogene. This CDR3 has 16 residues. CDR3 nucleotides: TGTGCCAGCAGCTCGAAACGGACCGGGAACAGCTCTGGCTACACCTTC. This translates into CASSSKRTGNSSGYTF.

The chain carries TRBV4-3 and TRBJ2-3, with TRBD2 identical over 9 bases. The germline V gene encodes CDR1 LGHNA and CDR2 YSLEER. J was trimmed by 1 base and V by 1 base; bases with no gene match: 3. This CDR3 has 16 amino acids. CDR3 bases: TGCGCCAGCAGCCAAGCCGCGGGGGGGCGCACAGATACGCAGTATTTT. Protein product: CASSQAAGGRTDTQYF.

This chain links TRBV7-2 with TRBJ1-1; D is perhaps TRBD1 (6 bases). The length of the CDR3 is 14 residues. Trimming left V 6 bases short and J 3 bases short, with 14 bases between. Germline CDR1 SGHTA, CDR2 FQGNSA. CDR3 bases: TGTGCCAGCAGTTTCGCGACAGGTGACACTGAAGCTTTCTTT. It codes for CASSFATGDTEAFF.

V is TRBV6-5 and J is TRBJ2-5; D remains unclear. V was cut by 5 bases and J by 0 bases, with 7 bases left in between. The germline CDR1 and CDR2 sequences are MNHEY and SVGAGI. This CDR3 has 13 amino acids. CDR3 sequence (DNA): TGTGCCAGCAGTCCCGGGTACCAAGAGACCCAGTACTTC. Translated, it gives CASSPGYQETQYF.

The V call is TRBV7-9, the J call TRBJ1-4; D perhaps matches TRBD1 (5 bases). CDR3 length equals 14 residues. In germline, CDR1 is SEHNR, CDR2 FQNEAQ (reference sequence). Trimming removed 8 bases at V and 5 bases at J, with 15 bases between. In DNA form, the CDR3 reads TGTGCCAGCGCTTATCGGGGGGGAAATGAAAAACTGTTTTTT. This gives the protein CASAYRGGNEKLFF.

This chain links TRBV4-1 with TRBJ2-5; TRBD1 is a possible D gene (5 bases). The germline V gene encodes CDR1 MGHRA and CDR2 YSYEKL. The CDR3 covers 15 residues. V was clipped by 0 bases and J by 2 bases, with 10 bases between them. CDR3 DNA sequence: TGCGCCAGCAGCCAAGATCCCAGGGATCAAGAGACCCAGTACTTC. Translated: CASSQDPRDQETQYF.

The chain links TRBV19 to TRBJ1-5; 9 bases line up with TRBD1. CDR1 is LNHDA, CDR2 SQIVND, per germline (reference sequence). V lost 4 bases to trimming and J lost 6 bases; unmatched junction nucleotides: 16. The CDR3 totals 18 residues. CDR3 DNA sequence: TGTGCCAGTAGTACAACTGTTTCGACAGGGGGAGGGGGTCAGCCCCAGCATTTT. Protein product: CASSTTVSTGGGGQPQHF.

This sequence joins TRBV4-3 and TRBJ2-7; a weak D match, TRBD1 (6 bases). V was clipped by 1 base and J by 0 bases, with 10 bases between them. From germline, CDR1 is LGHNA and CDR2 YSLEER. The CDR3 extends over 15 amino acids. The CDR3 spells CASSQVGGSSYEQYF. The CDR3, as DNA: TGCGCCAGCAGCCAAGTAGGGGGTAGCTCCTACGAGCAGTACTTC.

The chain couples TRBV9 to TRBJ2-7; TRBD1 is a possible D gene (5 bases). There are 14 residues in the CDR3. The germline V gene encodes CDR1 SGDLS and CDR2 YYNGEE. With 0 bases removed from V and 2 bases from J, the gap between germline ends came to 9 bases. CDR3 sequence (DNA): TGTGCCAGCAGCGTAGGGACAACAGCCTACGAGCAGTACTTC. This encodes CASSVGTTAYEQYF.

The table lists this clone with a few counts. The chain has TRBV10-1 and TRBJ2-4, with 9 bases matching TRBD2. Germline lookup yields CDR1 WNHNN and CDR2 SYGVQD (reference sequence). V lost 6 bases, J lost 5 bases, and 14 bases stayed unmatched. The CDR3 contains 17 residues. CDR3 residues: CASRFFPGTSFQNIQYF. DNA for the CDR3: TGCGCCAGCAGGTTCTTCCCCGGGACTAGCTTTCAAAACATTCAGTACTTC.

The chain joins TRBV7-8 to TRBJ2-5, with 7 bases matching TRBD1. After removal of 3 bases from V and 3 bases from J, the junction contained 1 base not matched to a gene. Germline-derived CDR1 and CDR2 are SGHVS and FQNEAQ. The CDR3 loop spans 13 amino acids. The CDR3 coding sequence is TGTGCCAGCAGCTTGGACAGGAAAGAGACCCAGTACTTC. The encoded protein is CASSLDRKETQYF.

V and J are TRBV7-3 and TRBJ2-3, with 9 bases identical to TRBD2. Germline V gives CDR1 SGHTA, CDR2 FQGTGA. J gave up 5 bases and V 5 bases, and 8 bases lay outside the gene matches. This CDR3 comprises 15 residues. DNA of the CDR3: TGTGCCAGCAGCCAAGGGACTAGCCTGGGAGATACGCAGTATTTT. Amino acid sequence: CASSQGTSLGDTQYF.

V gene TRBV5-1 combines with J gene TRBJ2-3; TRBD1 aligns across 8 bases. The CDR3 covers 15 residues. The junction had 7 bases not matched to a gene; V was cut back by 4 bases and J by 3 bases. Germline loops: CDR1 SGHRS, CDR2 YFSETQ. The CDR3 loop is CASSLDRVGTDTQYF. The CDR3 DNA follows: TGCGCCAGCAGCCTGGACAGGGTAGGAACAGATACGCAGTATTTT.

The chain links TRBV6-1 to TRBJ2-5, with 7 bases identical to TRBD1. The CDR3 spans 15 residues. V shed 4 bases and J 4 bases; nucleotides not matched to a gene: 9. Germline lookup yields CDR1 MNHNS and CDR2 SASEGT. This CDR3 reads CASSARDSRPETQYF. DNA of the CDR3: TGTGCCAGCAGTGCCCGGGACAGTCGACCAGAGACCCAGTACTTC.

The CDR3 loop reads CASGPLSGSAYNEQFF. The DNA for the CDR3 is TGTGCCAGCGGCCCCCTTAGCGGGAGCGCCTACAATGAGCAGTTCTTC. The rearrangement links TRBV27 to TRBJ2-1; 9 bases are a match to TRBD2. From germline, CDR1 is MNHEY and CDR2 SMNVEV (reference sequence). V lost 8 bases and J lost 2; bases outside the gene matches: 10. This CDR3 spans 16 amino acids.

This chain joins TRBV6-5 and TRBJ1-5; 8 bases line up with TRBD1. The length of the CDR3 is 15 residues. V shed 0 bases and J 7 bases; nucleotides not matched to a gene: 5. CDR1 is MNHEY and CDR2 is SVGAGI in the germline V gene. This CDR3 is CASSYSRTGKQPQHF. Here the CDR3 DNA reads TGTGCCAGCAGTTACTCGAGGACAGGGAAGCAGCCCCAGCATTTT.

The chain joins TRBV28 to TRBJ2-5; no definite D call. Germline-derived CDR1 and CDR2 are MDHEN and SYDVKM. This CDR3 contains 11 residues. V lost 7 bases, J lost 3 bases, and 6 bases lay in between. The CDR3 coding sequence is TGTGCCAGCATTTCTAAAGAGACCCAGTACTTC. Encoded protein: CASISKETQYF.

The gene calls are TRBV6-6 and TRBJ1-5; no clear D gene. The CDR3 sequence is 12 residues long. Germline V gene lookup returns CDR1 MNHNY and CDR2 SVGAGI (reference sequence). Trimming took off 6 bases at V and 5 bases at J, with 8 bases between the two ends. CDR3 sequence: CASSPIYQPQHF. CDR3 nucleotide sequence: TGTGCCAGCAGCCCTATCTATCAGCCCCAGCATTTT.

The chain uses TRBV2 and TRBJ2-7; 8 nucleotides line up with TRBD1. The CDR3 runs to 14 residues. The V and J ends lost 6 bases and 6 bases, in that order; junction bases with no gene match: 10. Germline V gene data show CDR1 as SNHLY and CDR2 as FYNNEI. CDR3 in amino acids: CASSEGTGPSEQYF. In DNA form, the CDR3 reads TGTGCCAGCAGCGAGGGGACAGGACCCTCCGAGCAGTACTTC. The full variable domain, in which reference TRBV2 and TRBJ2-7 provide the parts outside the CDR3, is EPEVTQTPSHQVTQMGQEVILRCVPISNHLYFYWYRQILGQKVEFLVSFYNNEISEKSEIFDDQFSVERPDGSNFTLKIRSTKLEDSAMYFCASSEGTGPSEQYFGPGTRLTVT.

This sequence joins TRBV5-1 and TRBJ2-3, with TRBD2 matching over 7 bases. Germline V CDR1 and CDR2: SGHRS, YFSETQ. Trimming took 0 bases from V and 0 from J; bases not matched to a gene: 4. CDR3 size: 16 residues. This CDR3 reads CASSLGGAGSTDTQYF. The CDR3 coding sequence is TGCGCCAGCAGCTTGGGAGGAGCGGGGAGCACAGATACGCAGTATTTT.

This clone was seen only once. The chain employs TRBV4-2 and TRBJ2-2; no clear D. The CDR3 length is 15 residues. The germline CDR1 and CDR2 sequences are LGHNA and YNFKEQ. V gave up 1 base and J gave up 0 bases, with 6 bases separating them. CDR3 sequence reads: CASSQAASNTGELFF. CDR3 in DNA: TGTGCCAGCAGCCAAGCAGCGTCGAACACCGGGGAGCTGTTTTTT.